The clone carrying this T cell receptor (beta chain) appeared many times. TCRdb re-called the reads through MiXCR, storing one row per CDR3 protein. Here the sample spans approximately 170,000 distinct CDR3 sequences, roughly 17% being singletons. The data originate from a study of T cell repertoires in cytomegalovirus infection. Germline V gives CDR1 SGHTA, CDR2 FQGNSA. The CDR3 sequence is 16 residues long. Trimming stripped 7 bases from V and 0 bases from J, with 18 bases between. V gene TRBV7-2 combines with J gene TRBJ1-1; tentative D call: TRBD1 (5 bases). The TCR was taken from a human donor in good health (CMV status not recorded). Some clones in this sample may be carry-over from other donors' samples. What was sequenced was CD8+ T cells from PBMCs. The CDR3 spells CASNPPDQGMNTEAFF. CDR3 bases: TGTGCCAGCAACCCTCCAGATCAGGGTATGAACACTGAAGCTTTCTTT.